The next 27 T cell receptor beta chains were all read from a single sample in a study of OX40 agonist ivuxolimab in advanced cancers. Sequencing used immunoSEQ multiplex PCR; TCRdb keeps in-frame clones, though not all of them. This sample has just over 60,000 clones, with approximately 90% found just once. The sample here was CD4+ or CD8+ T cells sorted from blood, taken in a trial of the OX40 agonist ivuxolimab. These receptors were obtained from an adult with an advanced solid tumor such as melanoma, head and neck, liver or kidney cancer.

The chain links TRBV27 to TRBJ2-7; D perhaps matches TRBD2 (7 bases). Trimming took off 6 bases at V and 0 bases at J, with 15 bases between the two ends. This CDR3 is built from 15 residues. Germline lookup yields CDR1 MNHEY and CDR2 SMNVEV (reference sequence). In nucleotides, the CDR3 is TGTGCCAGCAGGGGGGGGGCGGACCCCTCCTACGAGCAGTACTTC. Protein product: CASRGGADPSYEQYF.

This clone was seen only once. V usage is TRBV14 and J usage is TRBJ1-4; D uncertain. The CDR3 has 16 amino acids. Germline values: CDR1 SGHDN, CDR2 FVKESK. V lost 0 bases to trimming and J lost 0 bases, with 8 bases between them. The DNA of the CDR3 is TGTGCCAGCAGCCAAGACACCCCGCCAACTAATGAAAAACTGTTTTTT. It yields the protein CASSQDTPPTNEKLFF.

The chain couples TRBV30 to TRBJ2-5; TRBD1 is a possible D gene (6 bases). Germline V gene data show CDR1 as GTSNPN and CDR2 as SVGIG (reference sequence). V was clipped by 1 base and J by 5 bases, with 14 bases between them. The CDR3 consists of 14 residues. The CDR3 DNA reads TGTGCCTGGAGTGGGGACAATATGAGGGAGACCCAGTACTTC. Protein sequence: CAWSGDNMRETQYF. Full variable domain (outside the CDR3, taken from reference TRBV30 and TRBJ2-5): SQTIHQWPATLVQPVGSPLSLECTVEGTSNPNLYWYRQAAGRGLQLLFYSVGIGQISSEVPQNLSASRPQDRQFILSSKKLLLSDSGFYLCAWSGDNMRETQYFGPGTRLLVL.

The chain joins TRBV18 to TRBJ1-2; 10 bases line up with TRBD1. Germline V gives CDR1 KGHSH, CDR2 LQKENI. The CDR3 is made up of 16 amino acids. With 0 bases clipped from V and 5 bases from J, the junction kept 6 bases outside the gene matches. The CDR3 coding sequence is TGTGCCAGCTCACCACCCGTGACAGGGGGCAAGTATGGCTACACCTTC. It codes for CASSPPVTGGKYGYTF.

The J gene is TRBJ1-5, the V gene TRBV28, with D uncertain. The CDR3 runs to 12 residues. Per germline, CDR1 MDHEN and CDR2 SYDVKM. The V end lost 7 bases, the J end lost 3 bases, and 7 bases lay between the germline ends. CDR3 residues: CASTIYNQPQHF. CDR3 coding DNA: TGTGCCAGCACCATATACAATCAGCCCCAGCATTTT.

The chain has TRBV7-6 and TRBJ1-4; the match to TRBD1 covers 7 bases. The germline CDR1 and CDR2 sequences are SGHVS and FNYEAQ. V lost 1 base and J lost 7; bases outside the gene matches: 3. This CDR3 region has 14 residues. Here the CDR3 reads CASSLGTGIEKLFF. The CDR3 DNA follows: TGTGCCAGCAGCTTAGGGACAGGAATTGAAAAACTGTTTTTT.

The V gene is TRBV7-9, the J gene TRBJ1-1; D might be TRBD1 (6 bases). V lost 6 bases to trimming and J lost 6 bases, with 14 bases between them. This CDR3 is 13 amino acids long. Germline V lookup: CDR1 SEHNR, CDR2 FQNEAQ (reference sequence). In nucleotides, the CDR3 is TGTGCCAGCAGGCATACAGGGCTGGCTGAAGCTTTCTTT. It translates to CASRHTGLAEAFF. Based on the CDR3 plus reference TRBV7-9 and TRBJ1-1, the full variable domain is DTGVSQNPRHKITKRGQNVTFRCDPISEHNRLYWYRQTLGQGPEFLTYFQNEAQLEKSRLLSDRFSAERPKGSFSTLEIQRTEQGDSAMYLCASRHTGLAEAFFGQGTRLTVV.

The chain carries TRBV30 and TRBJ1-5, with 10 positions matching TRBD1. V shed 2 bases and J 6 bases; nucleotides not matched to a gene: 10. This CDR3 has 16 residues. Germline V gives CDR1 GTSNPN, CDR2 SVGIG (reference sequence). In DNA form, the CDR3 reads TGTGCCTGGAGTTTCACGGGACAGGGGTCATCTCAGCCCCAGCATTTT. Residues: CAWSFTGQGSSQPQHF. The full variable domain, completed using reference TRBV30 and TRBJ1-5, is SQTIHQWPATLVQPVGSPLSLECTVEGTSNPNLYWYRQAAGRGLQLLFYSVGIGQISSEVPQNLSASRPQDRQFILSSKKLLLSDSGFYLCAWSFTGQGSSQPQHFGDGTRLSIL.

The chain's CDR3 is CASSLWGTDTQYF. The CDR3 DNA follows: TGTGCCAGCAGCTTATGGGGTACAGATACGCAGTATTTT. The chain couples TRBV7-3 to TRBJ2-3; D gene uncertain. The CDR3 runs to 13 residues. Looked up from germline, CDR1 is SGHTA and CDR2 is FQGTGA. The germline V and J ends were trimmed by 2 bases and 3 bases, with 6 bases remaining between them.

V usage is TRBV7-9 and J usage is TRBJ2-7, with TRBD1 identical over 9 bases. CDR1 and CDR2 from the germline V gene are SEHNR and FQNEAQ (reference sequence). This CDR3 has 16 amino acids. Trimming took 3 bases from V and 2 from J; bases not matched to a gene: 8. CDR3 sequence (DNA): TGTGCCAGCAGCTTCCTCGGGACAGGGCCAACCTACGAGCAGTACTTC. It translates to CASSFLGTGPTYEQYF.

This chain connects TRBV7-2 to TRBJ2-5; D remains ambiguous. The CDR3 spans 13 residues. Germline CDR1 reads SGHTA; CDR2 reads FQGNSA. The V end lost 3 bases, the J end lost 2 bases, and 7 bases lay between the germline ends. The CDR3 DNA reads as TGTGCCAGCAGCTTGGAAAGGCAAGAGACCCAGTACTTC. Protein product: CASSLERQETQYF.

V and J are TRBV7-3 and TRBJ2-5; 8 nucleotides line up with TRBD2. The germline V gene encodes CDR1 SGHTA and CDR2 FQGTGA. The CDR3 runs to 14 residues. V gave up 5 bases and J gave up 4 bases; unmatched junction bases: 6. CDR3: CASSLAGSRETQYF. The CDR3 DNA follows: TGTGCCAGCAGCCTAGCGGGCTCCAGAGAGACCCAGTACTTC.

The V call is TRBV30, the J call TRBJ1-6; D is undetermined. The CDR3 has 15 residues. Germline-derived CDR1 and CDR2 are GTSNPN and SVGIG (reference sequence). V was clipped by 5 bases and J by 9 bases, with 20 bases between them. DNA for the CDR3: TGTGCCTGGGCGCAAGGGCACCGAGTCGGTTCACCCCTCCACTTT. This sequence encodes CAWAQGHRVGSPLHF.

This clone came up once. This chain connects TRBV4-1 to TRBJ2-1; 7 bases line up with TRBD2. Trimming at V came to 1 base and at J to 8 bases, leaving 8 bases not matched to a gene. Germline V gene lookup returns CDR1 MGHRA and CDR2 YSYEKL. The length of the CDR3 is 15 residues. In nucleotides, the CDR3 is TGCGCCAGCAGCCAAGGGGGCGGGAGAGGCGATGAGCAGTTCTTC. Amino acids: CASSQGGGRGDEQFF.

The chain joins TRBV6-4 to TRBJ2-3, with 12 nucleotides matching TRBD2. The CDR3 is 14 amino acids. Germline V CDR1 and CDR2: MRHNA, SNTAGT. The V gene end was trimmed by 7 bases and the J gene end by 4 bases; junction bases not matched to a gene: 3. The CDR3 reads CASKTSGGSDTQYF. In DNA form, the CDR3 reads TGTGCCAGCAAGACTAGCGGGGGATCAGATACGCAGTATTTT.

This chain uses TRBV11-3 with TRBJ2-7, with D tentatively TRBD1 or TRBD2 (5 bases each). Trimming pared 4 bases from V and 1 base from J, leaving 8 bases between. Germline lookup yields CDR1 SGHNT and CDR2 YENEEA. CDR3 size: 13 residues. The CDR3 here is CASSSGQSYEQYF. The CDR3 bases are TGTGCCAGCAGCTCGGGGCAGTCCTACGAGCAGTACTTC.

The CDR3 here is CASSSGQGIRETQYF. Here the CDR3 DNA reads TGTGCCAGCAGCTCCGGACAGGGTATACGGGAGACCCAGTACTTC. The chain is built from TRBV5-8 and TRBJ2-5, with TRBD1 matching 8 bases. This CDR3 has 15 amino acids. V trimming: 3 bases; J trimming: 5 bases; junction bases outside the gene matches: 9. The germline V gene encodes CDR1 SGHTS and CDR2 YDEGEE.

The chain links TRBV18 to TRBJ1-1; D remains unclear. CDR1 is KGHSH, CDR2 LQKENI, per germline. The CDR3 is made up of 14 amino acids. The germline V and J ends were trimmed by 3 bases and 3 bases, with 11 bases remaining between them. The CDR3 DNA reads TGTGCCAGCTCACCTTCTCAGAAGCACACTGAAGCTTTCTTT. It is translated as CASSPSQKHTEAFF.

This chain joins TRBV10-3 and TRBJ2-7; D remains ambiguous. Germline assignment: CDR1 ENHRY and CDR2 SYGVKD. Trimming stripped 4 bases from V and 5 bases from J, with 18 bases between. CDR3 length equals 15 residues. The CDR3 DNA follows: TGTGCCATCAGTGGAAAAAGACAAAATACCGACGAGCAGTACTTC. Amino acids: CAISGKRQNTDEQYF.

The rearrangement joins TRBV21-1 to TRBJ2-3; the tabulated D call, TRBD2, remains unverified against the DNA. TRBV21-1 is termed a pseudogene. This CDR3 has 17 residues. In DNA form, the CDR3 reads TGTGCCAGCAGCAACCTGTCTAGCGTGAACCTAACAGATACGCAGTATTTT. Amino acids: CASSNLSSVNLTDTQYF.

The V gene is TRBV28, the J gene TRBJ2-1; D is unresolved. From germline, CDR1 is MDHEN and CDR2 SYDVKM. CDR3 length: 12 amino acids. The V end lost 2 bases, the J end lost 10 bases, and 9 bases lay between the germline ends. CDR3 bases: TGTGCCAGCAGTTTAAGGGCGCGCGAGCAGTTCTTC. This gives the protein CASSLRAREQFF. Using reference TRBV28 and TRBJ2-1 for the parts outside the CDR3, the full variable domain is DVKVTQSSRYLVKRTGEKVFLECVQDMDHENMFWYRQDPGLGLRLIYFSYDVKMKEKGDIPEGYSVSREKKERFSLILESASTNQTSMYLCASSLRAREQFFGPGTRLTVL.

The CDR3 loop reads CASSYSPGQGNYGYTF. The CDR3 DNA reads TGTGCCAGCAGTTACTCCCCGGGACAGGGAAACTATGGCTACACCTTC. The chain is built from TRBV6-6 and TRBJ1-2; TRBD1 matches at 9 bases. This CDR3 has 16 amino acids. V dropped 0 bases and J dropped 2; count of bases not matched to a gene: 4. From germline, CDR1 is MNHNY and CDR2 SVGAGI (reference sequence).

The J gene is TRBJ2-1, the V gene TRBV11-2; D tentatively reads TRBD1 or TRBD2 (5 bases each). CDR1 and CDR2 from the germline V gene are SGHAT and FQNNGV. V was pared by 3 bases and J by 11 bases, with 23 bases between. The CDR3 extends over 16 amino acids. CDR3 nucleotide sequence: TGTGCCAGCAGCTTCACTAGGGGCCGGACTGGGGGTAAGCAGTTCTTC. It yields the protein CASSFTRGRTGGKQFF.

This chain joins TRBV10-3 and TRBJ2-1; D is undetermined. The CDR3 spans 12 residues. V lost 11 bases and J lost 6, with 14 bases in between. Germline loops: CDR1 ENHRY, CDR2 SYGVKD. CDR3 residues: CAFGPSGNEQFF. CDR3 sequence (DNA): TGTGCCTTCGGACCCTCTGGCAATGAGCAGTTCTTC.

CDR3 bases: TGTGCCAGCTCGGGGGACAGGGGAATGTACGAGCAGTACTTC. This codes for CASSGDRGMYEQYF. The V and J genes are TRBV6-6 and TRBJ2-7; 10 nucleotides agree with TRBD1. The CDR3 has 14 residues. Trimming took 8 bases from V and 4 from J; bases not matched to a gene: 8. Germline values: CDR1 MNHNY, CDR2 SVGAGI (reference sequence).

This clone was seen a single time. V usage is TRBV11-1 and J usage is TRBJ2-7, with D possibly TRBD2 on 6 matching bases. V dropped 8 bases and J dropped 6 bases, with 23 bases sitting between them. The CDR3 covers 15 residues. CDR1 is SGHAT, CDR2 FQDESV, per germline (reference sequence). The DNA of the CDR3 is TGTGCCAGCGGTACCAACGCAGGGAGGAATATCGAGCAGTACTTC. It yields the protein CASGTNAGRNIEQYF.

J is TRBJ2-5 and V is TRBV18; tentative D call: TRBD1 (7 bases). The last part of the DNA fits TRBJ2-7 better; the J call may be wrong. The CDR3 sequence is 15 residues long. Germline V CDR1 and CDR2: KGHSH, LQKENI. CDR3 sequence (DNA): TGTGCCAGCTCACCATCCCCAGGGGGGAAGTACGAGCAGTACTTC. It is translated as CASSPSPGGKYEQYF.